This T cell receptor (beta chain) was identified during a study of T cell responses to AZD1222 COVID-19 vaccine. Clones were sequenced by immunoSEQ multiplex PCR, and TCRdb holds only the in-frame ones, with some missing. In the table there are about 76,000 clones, roughly 90% of which are singletons. As to this clone: Antigen unknown.

Overall study results and limits: The study sampled repertoires only after the peak T cell response. Spike-specific TCRs gained breadth and depth after people received two AZD1222 doses.

From germline, CDR1 is SGHTA and CDR2 FQGNSA. This CDR3 region has 14 residues. V was clipped by 0 bases and J by 5 bases, with 10 bases between them. This specimen was peripheral blood, taken on day 0 of MenACWY control vaccination. The gene calls are TRBV7-2 and TRBJ2-5; D is possibly TRBD1 (5 bases). This clonotype originated in an adult in good health. The CDR3 DNA follows: TGTGCCAGCAGCTTAGCCGTAGGGGTCGAGACCCAGTACTTC. It yields the protein CASSLAVGVETQYF.